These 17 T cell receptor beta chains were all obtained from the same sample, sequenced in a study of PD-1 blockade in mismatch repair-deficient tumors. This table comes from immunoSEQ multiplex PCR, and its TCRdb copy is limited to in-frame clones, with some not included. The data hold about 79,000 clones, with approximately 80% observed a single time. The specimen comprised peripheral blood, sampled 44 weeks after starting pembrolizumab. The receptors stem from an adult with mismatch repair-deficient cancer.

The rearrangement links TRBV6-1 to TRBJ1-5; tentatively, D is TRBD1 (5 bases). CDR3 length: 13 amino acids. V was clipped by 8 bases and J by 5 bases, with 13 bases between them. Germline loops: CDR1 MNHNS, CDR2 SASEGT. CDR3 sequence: CASGAQAYQPQHF. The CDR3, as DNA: TGTGCCAGCGGAGCACAGGCTTATCAGCCCCAGCATTTT.

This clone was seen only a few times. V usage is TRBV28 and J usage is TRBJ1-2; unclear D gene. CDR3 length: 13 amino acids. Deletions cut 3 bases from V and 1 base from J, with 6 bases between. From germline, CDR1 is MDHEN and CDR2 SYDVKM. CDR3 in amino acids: CASSFGSNYGYTF. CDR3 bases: TGTGCCAGCAGTTTTGGCAGTAACTATGGCTACACCTTC.

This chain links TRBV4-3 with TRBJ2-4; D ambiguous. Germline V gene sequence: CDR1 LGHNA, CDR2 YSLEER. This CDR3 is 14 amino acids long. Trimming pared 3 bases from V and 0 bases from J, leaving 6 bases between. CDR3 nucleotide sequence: TGCGCCAGCAGCCAGTCAGGAGCCAAAAACATTCAGTACTTC. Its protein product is CASSQSGAKNIQYF.

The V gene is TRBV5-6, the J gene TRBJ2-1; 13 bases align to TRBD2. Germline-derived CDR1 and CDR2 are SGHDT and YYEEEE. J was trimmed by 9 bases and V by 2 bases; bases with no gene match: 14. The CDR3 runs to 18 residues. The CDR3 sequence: CASSLNRLAGGPTGEQFF. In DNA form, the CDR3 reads TGTGCCAGCAGCTTAAATAGACTAGCGGGAGGACCGACGGGTGAGCAGTTCTTC.

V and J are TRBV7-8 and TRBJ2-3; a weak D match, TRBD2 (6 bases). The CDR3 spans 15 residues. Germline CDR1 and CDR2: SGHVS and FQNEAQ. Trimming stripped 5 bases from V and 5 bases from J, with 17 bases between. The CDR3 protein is CASSPGSGGRDTQYF. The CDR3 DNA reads TGTGCCAGCAGCCCCGGGAGCGGAGGACGAGATACGCAGTATTTT.

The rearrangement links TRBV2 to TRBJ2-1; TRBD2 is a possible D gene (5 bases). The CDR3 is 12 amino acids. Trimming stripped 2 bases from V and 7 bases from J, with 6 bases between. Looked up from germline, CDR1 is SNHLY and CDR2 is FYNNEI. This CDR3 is CASSELANEQFF. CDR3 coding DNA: TGTGCCAGCAGTGAACTAGCAAATGAGCAGTTCTTC.

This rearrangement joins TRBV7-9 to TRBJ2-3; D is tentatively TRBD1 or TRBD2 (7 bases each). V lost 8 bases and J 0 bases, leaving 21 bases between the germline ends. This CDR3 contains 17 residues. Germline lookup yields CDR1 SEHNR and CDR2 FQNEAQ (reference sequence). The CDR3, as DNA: TGTGCCAGCGCAGGGGGGGTCGGGAAAGCTAGCACAGATACGCAGTATTTT. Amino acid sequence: CASAGGVGKASTDTQYF.

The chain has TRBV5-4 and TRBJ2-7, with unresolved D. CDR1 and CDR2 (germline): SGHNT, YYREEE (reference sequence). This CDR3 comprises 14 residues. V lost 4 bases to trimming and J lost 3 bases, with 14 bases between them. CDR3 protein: CASSVPGSDYEQYF. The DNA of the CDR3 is TGTGCCAGCAGCGTTCCGGGCTCTGACTACGAGCAGTACTTC.

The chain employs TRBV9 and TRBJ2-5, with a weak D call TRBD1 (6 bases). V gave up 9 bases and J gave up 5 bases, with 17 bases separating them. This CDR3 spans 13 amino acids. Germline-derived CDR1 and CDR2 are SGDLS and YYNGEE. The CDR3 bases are TGTGCCAAAATAACAGGGTTTAGGGAGACCCAGTACTTC. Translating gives CAKITGFRETQYF.

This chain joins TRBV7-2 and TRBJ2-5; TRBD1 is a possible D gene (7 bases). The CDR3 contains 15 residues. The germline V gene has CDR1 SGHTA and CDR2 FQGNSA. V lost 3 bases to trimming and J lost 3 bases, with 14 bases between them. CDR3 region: CASSFGGTEEETQYF. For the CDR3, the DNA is TGTGCCAGCAGCTTTGGGGGGACAGAAGAAGAGACCCAGTACTTC.

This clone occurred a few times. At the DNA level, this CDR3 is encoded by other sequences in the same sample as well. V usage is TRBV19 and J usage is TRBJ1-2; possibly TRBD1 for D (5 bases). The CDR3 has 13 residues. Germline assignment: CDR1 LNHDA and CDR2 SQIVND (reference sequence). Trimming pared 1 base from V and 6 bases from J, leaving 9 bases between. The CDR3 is CASSIGDLDGYTF. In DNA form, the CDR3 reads TGTGCCAGTAGTATAGGGGACCTGGATGGCTACACCTTC.

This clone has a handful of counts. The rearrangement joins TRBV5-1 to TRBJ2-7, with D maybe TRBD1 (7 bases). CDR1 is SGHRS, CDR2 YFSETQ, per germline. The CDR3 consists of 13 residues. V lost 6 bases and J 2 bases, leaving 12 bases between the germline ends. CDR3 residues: CASTPGGTYEQYF. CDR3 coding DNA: TGCGCCAGCACCCCAGGGGGGACCTACGAGCAGTACTTC.

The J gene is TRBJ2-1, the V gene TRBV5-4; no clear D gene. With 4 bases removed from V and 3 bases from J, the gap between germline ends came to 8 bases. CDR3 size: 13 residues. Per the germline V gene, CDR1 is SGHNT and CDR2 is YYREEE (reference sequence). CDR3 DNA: TGTGCCAGCAGCGGCTGGGGCTACAATGAGCAGTTCTTC. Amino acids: CASSGWGYNEQFF.

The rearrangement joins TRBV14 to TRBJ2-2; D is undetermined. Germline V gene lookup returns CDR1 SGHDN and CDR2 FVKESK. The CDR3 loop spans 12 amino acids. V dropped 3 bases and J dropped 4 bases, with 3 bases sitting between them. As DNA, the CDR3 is TGTGCCAGCAGCCATAGCACCGGGGAGCTGTTTTTT. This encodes CASSHSTGELFF.

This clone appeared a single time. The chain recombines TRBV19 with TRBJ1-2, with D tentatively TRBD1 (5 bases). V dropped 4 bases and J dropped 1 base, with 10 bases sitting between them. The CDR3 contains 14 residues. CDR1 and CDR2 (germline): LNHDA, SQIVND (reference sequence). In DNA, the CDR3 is TGTGCCAGTAGTACCCCGGGACTTAACTATGGCTACACCTTC. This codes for CASSTPGLNYGYTF.

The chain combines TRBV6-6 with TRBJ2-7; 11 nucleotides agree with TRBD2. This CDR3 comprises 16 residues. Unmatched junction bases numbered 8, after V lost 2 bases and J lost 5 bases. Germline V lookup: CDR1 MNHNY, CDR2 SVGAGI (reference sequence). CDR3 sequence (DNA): TGTGCCAGCAGTTACACCACTAGCGGGAGAAGGCACGAGCAGTACTTC. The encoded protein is CASSYTTSGRRHEQYF.

CDR3 coding DNA: TGTGCCAGCAGCGTAGGGACCGGCTATGGCTACACCTTC. This gives the protein CASSVGTGYGYTF. The chain carries TRBV9 and TRBJ1-2; D not resolved. The V and J ends lost 0 bases and 4 bases respectively, with 7 bases between them. Germline values: CDR1 SGDLS, CDR2 YYNGEE. The CDR3 contains 13 residues.